The rows below give T cell receptor beta chains drawn from one sample of a study of T-cell reconstitution after alpha-beta-depleted transplantation in children. TCRdb re-called the PCR reads through MiXCR, storing one row per CDR3 protein. Seen here are under 750,000 distinct CDR3 sequences, 23% observed once, and the top ten hold 11% to 15%. Sequenced material: PBMCs, mostly from graft donor cells, taken 360 days after TCRalphabeta/CD19-depleted stem cell transplant. Source of these receptors: a boy under two years old who had a stem cell transplant for acute myeloid leukemia, so the T cells may come from the graft donor. CDR3s include the opening cysteine and the closing phenylalanine or tryptophan.

TRBJ2-5	TRBV6-5	16	CASSYSVGGPWETQYF
TRBJ2-3	TRBV25-1	13	CASSGKSTDTQYF
TRBJ2-6	TRBV6-2/TRBV6-3	14	CASGDLTGANVLTF
TRBJ2-5	TRBV7-2	11	CASSSRVTQYF
TRBJ1-1	TRBV7-9	12	CASSLGAGRAFF
TRBJ2-7	TRBV6-1	15	CASSPVTRDSYEQYF
TRBJ2-3	TRBV27	18	CASSLNVAGLKHTDTQYF
TRBJ2-2	TRBV25-1	12	CASSDSTGELFF
TRBJ2-1	TRBV10-3	14	CASSKLAGVDEQFF
TRBJ2-7	TRBV7-9	14	CASSLVSGTDEQYF
TRBJ1-3	TRBV9	15	CASSPIGTAGNTIYF
TRBJ1-6	TRBV21-1	19	CASSPQGRTSLEYNSPLHF
TRBJ2-7	TRBV5-6	14	CASSIRDGEYEQYF
TRBJ2-5	TRBV20-1	15	CSARVRGQGQETQYF